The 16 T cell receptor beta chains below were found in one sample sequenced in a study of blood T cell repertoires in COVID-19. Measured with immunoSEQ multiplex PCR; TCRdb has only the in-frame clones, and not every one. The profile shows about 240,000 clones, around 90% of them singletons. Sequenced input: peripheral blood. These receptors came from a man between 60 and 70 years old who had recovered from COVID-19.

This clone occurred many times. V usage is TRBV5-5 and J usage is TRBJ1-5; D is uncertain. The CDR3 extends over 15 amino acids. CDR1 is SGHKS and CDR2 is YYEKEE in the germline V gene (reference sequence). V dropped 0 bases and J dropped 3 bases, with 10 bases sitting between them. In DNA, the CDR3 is TGTGCCAGCAGCTTGGAATTCAGCGTCAATCAGCCCCAGCATTTT. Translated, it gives CASSLEFSVNQPQHF. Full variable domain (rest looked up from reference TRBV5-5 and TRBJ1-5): DAGVTQSPTHLIKTRGQQVTLRCSPISGHKSVSWYQQVLGQGPQFIFQYYEKEERGRGNFPDRFSARQFPNYSSELNVNALLLGDSALYLCASSLEFSVNQPQHFGDGTRLSIL.

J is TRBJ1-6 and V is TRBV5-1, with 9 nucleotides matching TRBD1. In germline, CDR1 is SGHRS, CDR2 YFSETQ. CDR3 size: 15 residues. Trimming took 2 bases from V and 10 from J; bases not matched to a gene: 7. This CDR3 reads CASSLGQGLGSPLHF. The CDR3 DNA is TGCGCCAGCAGCTTAGGACAGGGGCTGGGATCACCCCTCCACTTT.

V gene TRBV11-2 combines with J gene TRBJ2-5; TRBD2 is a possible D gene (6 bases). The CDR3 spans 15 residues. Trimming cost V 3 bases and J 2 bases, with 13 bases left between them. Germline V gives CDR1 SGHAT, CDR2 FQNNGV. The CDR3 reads CASSFGTGDQETQYF. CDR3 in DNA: TGTGCCAGCAGCTTCGGGACGGGGGATCAAGAGACCCAGTACTTC.

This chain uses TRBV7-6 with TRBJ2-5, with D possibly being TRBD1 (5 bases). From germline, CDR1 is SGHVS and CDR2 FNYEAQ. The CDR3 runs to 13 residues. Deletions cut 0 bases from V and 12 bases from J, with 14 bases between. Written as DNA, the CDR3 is TGTGCCAGCAGCTTAGCAGTTGGCCAGGGCGAGTACTTC. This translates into CASSLAVGQGEYF.

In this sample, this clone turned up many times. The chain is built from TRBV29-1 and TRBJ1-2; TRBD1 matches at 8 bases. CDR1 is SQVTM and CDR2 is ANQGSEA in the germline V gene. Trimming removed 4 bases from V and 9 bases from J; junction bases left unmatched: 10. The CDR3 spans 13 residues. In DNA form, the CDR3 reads TGCAGCGTTGGTGGTGGGACAGGAGTAAGCTACACCTTC. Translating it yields CSVGGGTGVSYTF. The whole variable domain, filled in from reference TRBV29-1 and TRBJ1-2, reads SAVISQKPSRDICQRGTSLTIQCQVDSQVTMMFWYRQQPGQSLTLIATANQGSEATYESGFVIDKFPISRPNLTFSTLTVSNMSPEDSSIYLCSVGGGTGVSYTFGSGTRLTVV.

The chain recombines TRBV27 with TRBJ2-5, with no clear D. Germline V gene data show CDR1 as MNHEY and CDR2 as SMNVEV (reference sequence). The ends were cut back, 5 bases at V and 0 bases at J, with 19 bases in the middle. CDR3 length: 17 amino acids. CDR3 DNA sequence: TGTGCCAGCAGTCCGATTCAGCGTTCGGCGTACCAAGAGACCCAGTACTTC. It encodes CASSPIQRSAYQETQYF.

Here the CDR3 DNA reads TGTGCCAGCCTTTACGAGGCAGGGGGCAAAGAAAAACTGTTTTTT. Translating it yields CASLYEAGGKEKLFF. The J gene is TRBJ1-4, the V gene TRBV6-6, with 8 bases fitting TRBD1. The trim removed 8 bases at V and 8 bases at J, leaving 13 bases unmatched. The CDR3 consists of 15 residues. Germline assignment: CDR1 MNHNY and CDR2 SVGAGI (reference sequence).

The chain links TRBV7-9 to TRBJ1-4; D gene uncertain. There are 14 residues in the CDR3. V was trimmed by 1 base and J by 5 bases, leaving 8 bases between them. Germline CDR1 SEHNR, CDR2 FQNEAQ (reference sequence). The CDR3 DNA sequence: TGTGCCAGCAGCTTAGGTTATATCAATGAAAAACTGTTTTTT. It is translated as CASSLGYINEKLFF.

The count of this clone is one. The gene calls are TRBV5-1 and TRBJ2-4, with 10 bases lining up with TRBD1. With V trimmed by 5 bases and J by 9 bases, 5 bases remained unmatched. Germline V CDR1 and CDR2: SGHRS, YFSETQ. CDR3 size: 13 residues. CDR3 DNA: TGCGCCAGCAGGTCCGGGACAGGGGTCATTCAGTACTTC. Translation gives CASRSGTGVIQYF.

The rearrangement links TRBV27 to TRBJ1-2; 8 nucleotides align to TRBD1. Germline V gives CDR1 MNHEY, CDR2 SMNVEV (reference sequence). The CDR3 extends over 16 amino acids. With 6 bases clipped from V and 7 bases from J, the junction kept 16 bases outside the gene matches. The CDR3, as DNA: TGTGCCAGCAGATCCAGGGGGGCCGGACAGGGTTTTGGCTACACCTTC. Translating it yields CASRSRGAGQGFGYTF.

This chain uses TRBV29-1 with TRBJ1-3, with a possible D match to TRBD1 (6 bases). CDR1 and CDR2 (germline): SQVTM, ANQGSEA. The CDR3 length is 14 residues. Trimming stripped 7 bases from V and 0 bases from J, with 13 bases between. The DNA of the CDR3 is TGCAGCGCCCGACAGGCTGGCTCTGGAAACACCATATATTTT. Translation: CSARQAGSGNTIYF. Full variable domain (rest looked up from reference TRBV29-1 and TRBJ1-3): SAVISQKPSRDICQRGTSLTIQCQVDSQVTMMFWYRQQPGQSLTLIATANQGSEATYESGFVIDKFPISRPNLTFSTLTVSNMSPEDSSIYLCSARQAGSGNTIYFGEGSWLTVV.

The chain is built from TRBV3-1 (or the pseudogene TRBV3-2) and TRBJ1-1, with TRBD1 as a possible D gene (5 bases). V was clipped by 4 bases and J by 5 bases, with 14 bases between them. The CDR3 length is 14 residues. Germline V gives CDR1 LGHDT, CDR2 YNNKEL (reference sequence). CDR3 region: CASSLRDGGTEAFF. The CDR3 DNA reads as TGTGCCAGCAGCCTCAGGGACGGGGGGACTGAAGCTTTCTTT.

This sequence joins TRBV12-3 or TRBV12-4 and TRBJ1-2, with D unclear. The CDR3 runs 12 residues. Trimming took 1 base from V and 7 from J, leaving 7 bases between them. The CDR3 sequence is CASSLGRAGYTF. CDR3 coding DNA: TGTGCCAGCAGTTTAGGGCGGGCTGGCTACACCTTC.

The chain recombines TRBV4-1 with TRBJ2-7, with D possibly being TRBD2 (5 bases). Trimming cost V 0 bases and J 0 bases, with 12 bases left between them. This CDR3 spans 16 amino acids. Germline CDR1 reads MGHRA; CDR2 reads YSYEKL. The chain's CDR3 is CASSQEGGSSSYEQYF. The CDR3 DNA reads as TGCGCCAGCAGCCAAGAGGGCGGGTCGAGCTCCTACGAGCAGTACTTC.

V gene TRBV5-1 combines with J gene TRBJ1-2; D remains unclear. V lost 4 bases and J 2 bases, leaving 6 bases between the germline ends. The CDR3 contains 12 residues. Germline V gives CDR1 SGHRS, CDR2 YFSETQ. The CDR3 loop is CASSRENYGYTF. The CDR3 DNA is TGCGCCAGCAGCCGGGAAAACTATGGCTACACCTTC.

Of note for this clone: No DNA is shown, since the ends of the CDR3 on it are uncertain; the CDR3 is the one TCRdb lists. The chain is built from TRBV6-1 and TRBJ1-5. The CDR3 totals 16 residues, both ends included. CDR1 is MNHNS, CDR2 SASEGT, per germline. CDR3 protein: CASSVFWRAGDQPQHF.